The 16 T cell receptor beta chains in this list originate from one sample, sequenced in a study of glioma-infiltrating T cells. Amplification of TCR alpha and beta CDR3 regions from RNA used iRepertoire nested multiplex PCR. Using its own MiXCR run on the multiplex PCR reads, TCRdb lists one record per CDR3 protein. Of 150,000 or so distinct CDR3 sequences listed, 39% are singletons. Sequencing was done on a sample of glioma tissue, nonneoplastic brain tissue, or PBMCs (not recorded which). These receptors were collected from a human donor with low-grade glioma or glioblastoma, undergoing nonglioma brain surgery, or in good health (not recorded which).

This clonotype was counted a single time. The V gene is TRBV29-1, the J gene TRBJ1-3; tentative D call: TRBD1 (5 bases). CDR3 size: 19 residues. With 3 bases removed from V and 5 bases from J, the gap between germline ends came to 29 bases. Per the germline V gene, CDR1 is SQVTM and CDR2 is ANQGSEA. The CDR3 is CSVERRLGRAYFSRNTIYF. In nucleotides, the CDR3 is TGCAGCGTTGAGCGGCGGCTGGGCAGGGCGTATTTTTCTCGAAACACCATATATTTT.

The CDR3 region has the DNA TGTGCCAGCAGTCCGACTAGCGGGAGGAATGAGCAGTTCTTC. It translates to CASSPTSGRNEQFF. V and J are TRBV6-2 or TRBV6-3 and TRBJ2-1; 13 bases line up with TRBD2. CDR3 length: 14 residues. Germline V CDR1 and CDR2: MNHEY, SVGEGT. V gave up 5 bases and J gave up 7 bases; unmatched junction bases: 2.

The chain uses TRBV7-6 and TRBJ2-1; 10 positions match TRBD2. V lost 5 bases, J lost 10 bases, and 8 bases stayed unmatched. Germline CDR1 is SGHVS and CDR2 is FNYEAQ. This CDR3 comprises 14 residues. CDR3 amino acids: CASSPTSGILEQFF. DNA of the CDR3: TGTGCCAGCAGCCCAACTAGCGGGATTCTCGAGCAGTTCTTC.

This chain links TRBV6-2 or TRBV6-3 with TRBJ2-2; weak D call: TRBD1 (5 bases). Germline loops: CDR1 MNHEY, CDR2 SVGEGT. V lost 7 bases and J lost 6, with 15 bases in between. CDR3 size: 14 residues. The CDR3 protein is CASKGNIDAGELFF. The CDR3 DNA reads as TGTGCCAGCAAGGGGAATATTGATGCCGGGGAGCTGTTTTTT.

This clonotype was detected only once. The chain employs TRBV6-2 or TRBV6-3 and TRBJ2-1; D not certain. Trimming removed 6 bases at V and 12 bases at J, with 15 bases between. There are 12 residues in the CDR3. CDR1 is MNHEY, CDR2 SVGEGT, per germline. The CDR3 DNA sequence: TGTGCCAGCAGGTCCTCGGAAAGCGTGCAGTTCTTC. Encoded protein: CASRSSESVQFF.

This clonotype has a handful of counts. The chain carries TRBV7-2 and TRBJ2-7; TRBD2 matches at 9 bases. After removal of 3 bases from V and 6 bases from J, the junction contained 6 bases not matched to a gene. Germline V gene lookup returns CDR1 SGHTA and CDR2 FQGNSA. This CDR3 is built from 14 residues. The CDR3 DNA follows: TGTGCCAGCAGCTTCTTAGCGGGAGTTGGCGAGCAGTACTTC. Its protein product is CASSFLAGVGEQYF.

Concerning this clonotype: One junction end disagrees with the germline gene, perhaps due to a read error. The chain joins TRBV11-2 to TRBJ2-5; D not resolved. The CDR3 is made up of 13 amino acids. Germline V gene lookup returns CDR1 SGHAT and CDR2 FQNNGV. CDR3 in DNA: TGTGCCAGCAGTTTAGGTTTCCAAGAGACCCAGTACTTC. As protein: CASSLGFQETQYF.

With regard to this clonotype: Compared with germline, one end of the junction differs, possibly owing to a read error. J is TRBJ2-3 and V is TRBV12-3 or TRBV12-4; 13 positions agree with TRBD2. This CDR3 is built from 15 residues. DNA for the CDR3: TGTGCCATCAGTGGGACTAGCGGGGCCACAGATACGCAGTATTTT. This gives the protein CAISGTSGATDTQYF.

This chain joins TRBV6-1 and TRBJ2-1, with 8 bases aligning to TRBD1. The trim removed 6 bases at V and 16 bases at J, leaving 8 bases unmatched. This CDR3 comprises 11 residues. Germline loops: CDR1 MNHNS, CDR2 SASEGT. CDR3 DNA sequence: TGTGCCAGCAGCCAGGGGGCAGGGGTCTTCTTC. This encodes CASSQGAGVFF.

This clonotype was recorded a few times. The chain combines TRBV6-1 with TRBJ2-7, with D hard to call. The CDR3 spans 13 residues. V was trimmed by 3 bases and J by 0 bases, leaving 6 bases between them. Germline V gene lookup returns CDR1 MNHNS and CDR2 SASEGT. The CDR3 region has the DNA TGTGCCAGCAGTGAGTCAGACTCCTACGAGCAGTACTTC. Its translation: CASSESDSYEQYF.

The chain employs TRBV24-1 and TRBJ2-5; D perhaps matches TRBD2 (5 bases). Germline lookup yields CDR1 KGHDR and CDR2 SFDVKD. This CDR3 is built from 17 residues. The V and J ends lost 0 bases and 1 base respectively, with 14 bases between them. Written as DNA, the CDR3 is TGTGCCACCAGTGATTTGAGTTCAGGAGGCTTCCAAGAGACCCAGTACTTC. Translation gives CATSDLSSGGFQETQYF.

This rearrangement joins TRBV7-2 to TRBJ2-1; 12 bases map to TRBD2. Unmatched junction bases numbered 8, after V lost 5 bases and J lost 6 bases. This CDR3 is 16 amino acids long. Per germline, CDR1 SGHTA and CDR2 FQGNSA. CDR3: CASSKDGLAGPNEQFF. DNA of the CDR3: TGTGCCAGCAGCAAGGACGGACTAGCGGGGCCCAATGAGCAGTTCTTC.

Only one count was recorded for this clonotype. The chain links TRBV7-9 to TRBJ2-1; 11 bases are shared with TRBD1. CDR3 length: 15 amino acids. Per the germline V gene, CDR1 is SEHNR and CDR2 is FQNEAQ (reference sequence). Trimming cost V 10 bases and J 10 bases; bases outside gene matches: 15. The CDR3 sequence is CATEKGQGGRKEQFF. In DNA, the CDR3 is TGTGCCACCGAAAAGGGACAGGGGGGAAGGAAGGAGCAGTTCTTC.

The rearrangement links TRBV18 to TRBJ1-5; D might be TRBD1 (6 bases). V was trimmed by 3 bases and J by 7 bases, leaving 10 bases between them. Germline CDR1 KGHSH, CDR2 LQKENI. The CDR3 is made up of 13 amino acids. The CDR3 sequence is CASSPAGDQPQHF. CDR3 in DNA: TGTGCCAGCTCACCCGCAGGGGACCAGCCCCAGCATTTT.

The gene calls are TRBV4-1 and TRBJ2-1, with D hard to call. The V gene lost 2 bases and the J gene lost 0 bases, with 8 bases spanning the gap. CDR1 is MGHRA and CDR2 is YSYEKL in the germline V gene. The CDR3 spans 15 residues. DNA for the CDR3: TGCGCCAGCAGCCAAAGCCGTAACTCCTACAATGAGCAGTTCTTC. Translating gives CASSQSRNSYNEQFF.

In this sample, this clonotype turned up a few times. The chain is built from TRBV6-1 and TRBJ2-1, with TRBD2 matching over 9 bases. This CDR3 is 16 amino acids long. Per germline, CDR1 MNHNS and CDR2 SASEGT. After removal of 2 bases from V and 7 bases from J, the junction contained 9 bases not matched to a gene. This chain's CDR3 is CASSEWGAGGGNEQFF. CDR3 nucleotide sequence: TGTGCCAGCAGTGAATGGGGAGCGGGGGGTGGGAATGAGCAGTTCTTC.